This TCR beta chain came from a study of CD8 T cells in ankylosing spondylitis. Study findings and constraints: In synovial fluid and blood from reactive arthritis, some motif variants were previously reported. The study looked at matched synovial fluid samples from ankylosing spondylitis patients. Disease-linked clones were reported to be significantly enriched there. Relatively scarce in peripheral blood, disease-linked clones were CD8+.

In this sample, this clonotype turned up a few times. Its antigen is still unknown. TCRdb ran MiXCR on the 5' RACE reads and lists one entry per CDR3 protein. Of 250,000 to 400,000 distinct CDR3 sequences listed, 9.5% to 13% are singletons. CDR3 length: 17 amino acids. The germline V gene has CDR1 SGDLS and CDR2 YYNGEE. V lost 4 bases, J lost 1 base, and 20 bases lay in between. The source is a female donor with ankylosing spondylitis or in good health (not recorded which). The chain recombines TRBV9 with TRBJ1-1; D is ambiguous. The specimen sequenced was blood, either unsorted or a sorted T cell fraction (not recorded which). The CDR3 sequence: CASSRRIEGERNTEAFF. Written as DNA, the CDR3 is TGTGCCAGCAGCAGGCGCATTGAGGGCGAACGGAACACTGAAGCTTTCTTT.